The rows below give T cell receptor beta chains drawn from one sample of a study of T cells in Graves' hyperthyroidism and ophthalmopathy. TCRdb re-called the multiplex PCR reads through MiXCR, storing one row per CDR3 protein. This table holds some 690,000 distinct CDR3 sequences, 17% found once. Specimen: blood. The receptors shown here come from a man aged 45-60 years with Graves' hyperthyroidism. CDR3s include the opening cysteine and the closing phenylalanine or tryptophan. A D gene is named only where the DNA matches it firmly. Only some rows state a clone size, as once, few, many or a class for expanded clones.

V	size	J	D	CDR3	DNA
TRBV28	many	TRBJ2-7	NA	CASSFYGSYEQYF	TGTGCCAGCAGTTTCTACGGGTCCTACGAGCAGTACTTC
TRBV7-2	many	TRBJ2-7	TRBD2	CASSLELADYEQYF	TGTGCCAGCAGCTTAGAACTAGCGGACTACGAGCAGTACTTC
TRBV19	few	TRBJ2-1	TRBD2	CASSITSGGHEQFF	TGTGCCAGTAGTATCACTAGCGGGGGACATGAGCAGTTCTTC
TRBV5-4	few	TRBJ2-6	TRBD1	CASSLFDRGTGANVLTF	TGTGCCAGCAGCCTTTTTGACAGGGGCACTGGGGCCAACGTCCTGACTTTC
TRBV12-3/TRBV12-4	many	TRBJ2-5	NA	CASSLSGVYQETQYF	TGTGCCAGCAGTTTATCCGGGGTATACCAAGAGACCCAGTACTTC
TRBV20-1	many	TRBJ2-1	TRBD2	CSARTRASGTYNEQFF	TGCAGTGCTAGAACTCGGGCTAGCGGAACCTACAATGAGCAGTTCTTC
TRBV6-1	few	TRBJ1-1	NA	CASIADGNTEAFF	TGTGCCAGCATCGCCGACGGGAACACTGAAGCTTTCTTT
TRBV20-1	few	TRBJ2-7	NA	CSASNRNSYEQYF	TGCAGTGCTAGTAATCGGAACTCCTACGAGCAGTACTTC
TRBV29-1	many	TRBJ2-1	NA	CSVGLAYNEQFF	TGCAGCGTAGGGCTAGCTTACAATGAGCAGTTCTTC
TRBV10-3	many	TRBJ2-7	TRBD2	CAIRGGARGEQYF	TGTGCCATCCGGGGGGGGGCGCGAGGAGAGCAGTACTTC
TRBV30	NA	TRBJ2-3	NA	CAWSAQRSTDTQYF	TGTGCCTGGAGTGCCCAGCGGAGCACAGATACGCAGTATTTT
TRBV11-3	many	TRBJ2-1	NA	CASSLGDSTPQFF	TGTGCCAGCAGCTTAGGGGACTCCACGCCGCAGTTCTTC
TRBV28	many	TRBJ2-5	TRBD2	CASSFLAGAETQYF	TGTGCCAGCAGTTTTTTAGCGGGCGCAGAGACCCAGTACTTC
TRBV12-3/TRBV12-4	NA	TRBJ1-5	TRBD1	CASTLGTGGNQPQHF	TGTGCCAGCACCTTAGGGACAGGGGGCAATCAGCCCCAGCATTTT
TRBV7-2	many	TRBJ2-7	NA	CASSSNSQLYEQYF	TGTGCCAGCAGCTCAAACTCCCAACTCTACGAGCAGTACTTC
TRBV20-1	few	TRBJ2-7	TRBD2	CSARAPPTSGVSYEQYF	TGCAGTGCTAGAGCTCCCCCGACTAGCGGGGTCTCCTACGAGCAGTACTTC
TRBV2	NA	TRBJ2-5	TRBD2	CAARRGQGSGREIQYF	TGTGCCGCCCGACGGGGGCAGGGTAGCGGGAGAGAGATCCAGTACTTC
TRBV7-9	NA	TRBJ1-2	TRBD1	CASSFLSQGDYGYTF	TGTGCCAGCAGCTTTCTTTCACAGGGGGACTATGGCTACACCTTC
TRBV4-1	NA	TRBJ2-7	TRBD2	CASSQRLIAGEDSYEQYF	TGCGCCAGCAGCCAAAGGTTAATAGCGGGAGAGGATTCCTACGAGCAGTACTTC
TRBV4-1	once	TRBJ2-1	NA	CASSPRTTSTSYNEQFF	TGCGCCAGCAGCCCAAGGACTACCAGTACTTCCTACAATGAGCAGTTCTTC
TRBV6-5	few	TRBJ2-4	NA	CASSYLSWIGKNIQYF	TGTGCCAGCAGTTACTTGTCATGGATAGGCAAAAACATTCAGTACTTC
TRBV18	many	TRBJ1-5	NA	CASSPGSNQPQHF	TGTGCCAGCTCGCCGGGCAGCAATCAGCCCCAGCATTTT
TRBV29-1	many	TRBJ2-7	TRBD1	CSVEGQGRYEQYF	TGCAGCGTTGAAGGACAGGGGAGGTACGAGCAGTACTTC
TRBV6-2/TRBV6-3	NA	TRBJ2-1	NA	CATQEGGDNEQFF	TGTGCCACCCAGGAGGGTGGGGACAATGAGCAGTTCTTC
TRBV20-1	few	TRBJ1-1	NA	CSARGGVRTEAFF	TGCAGTGCTAGAGGGGGGGTAAGGACTGAAGCTTTCTTT
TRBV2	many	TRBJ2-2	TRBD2	CASSPRASGGTGELFF	TGTGCCAGCAGCCCCCGGGCTAGCGGGGGGACCGGGGAGCTGTTTTTT
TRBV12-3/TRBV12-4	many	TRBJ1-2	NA	CASSFWGEEDYGYTF	TGTGCCAGCAGTTTTTGGGGAGAGGAGGACTATGGCTACACCTTC
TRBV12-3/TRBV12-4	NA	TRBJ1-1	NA	CASSLGHPTEAFF	TGTGCCAGCAGTTTGGGCCACCCCACTGAAGCTTTCTTT
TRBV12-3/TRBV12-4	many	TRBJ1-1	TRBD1	CASSTGTGGSMNTEAFF	TGTGCCAGCAGTACCGGGACAGGGGGCTCGATGAACACTGAAGCTTTCTTT
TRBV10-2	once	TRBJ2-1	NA	CASSCRDYEQFF	TGCGCCAGCAGTTGCCGGGACTATGAGCAGTTCTTC
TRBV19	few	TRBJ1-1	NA	CASSIGSRENTEAFF	TGTGCCAGTAGTATTGGAAGCAGGGAGAACACTGAAGCTTTCTTT
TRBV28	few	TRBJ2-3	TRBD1	CASSSHRGLGTDTQYF	TGTGCCAGCAGTTCCCACAGGGGGCTTGGTACAGATACGCAGTATTTT
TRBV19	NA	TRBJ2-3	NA	CASNRGQSTDTQYF	TGTGCCAGTAATAGAGGCCAGAGCACAGATACGCAGTATTTT
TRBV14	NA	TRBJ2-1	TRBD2	CASGQAGRFYNEQFF	TGTGCCAGCGGCCAAGCCGGGAGGTTCTACAATGAGCAGTTCTTC
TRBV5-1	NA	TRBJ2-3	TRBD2	CASSSSGRVPTDTQYF	TGCGCCAGCAGCTCTAGCGGGAGGGTTCCCACAGATACGCAGTATTTT